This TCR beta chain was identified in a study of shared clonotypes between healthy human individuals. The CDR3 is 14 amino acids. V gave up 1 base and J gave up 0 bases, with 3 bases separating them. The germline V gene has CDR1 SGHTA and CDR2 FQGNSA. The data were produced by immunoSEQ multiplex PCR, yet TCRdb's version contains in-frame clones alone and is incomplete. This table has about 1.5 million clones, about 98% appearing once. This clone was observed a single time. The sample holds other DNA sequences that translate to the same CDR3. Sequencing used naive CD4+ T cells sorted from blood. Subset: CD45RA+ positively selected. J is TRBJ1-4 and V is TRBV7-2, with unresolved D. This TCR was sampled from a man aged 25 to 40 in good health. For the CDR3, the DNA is TGTGCCAGCAGCTTAGGGGCAACTAATGAAAAACTGTTTTTT. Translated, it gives CASSLGATNEKLFF.